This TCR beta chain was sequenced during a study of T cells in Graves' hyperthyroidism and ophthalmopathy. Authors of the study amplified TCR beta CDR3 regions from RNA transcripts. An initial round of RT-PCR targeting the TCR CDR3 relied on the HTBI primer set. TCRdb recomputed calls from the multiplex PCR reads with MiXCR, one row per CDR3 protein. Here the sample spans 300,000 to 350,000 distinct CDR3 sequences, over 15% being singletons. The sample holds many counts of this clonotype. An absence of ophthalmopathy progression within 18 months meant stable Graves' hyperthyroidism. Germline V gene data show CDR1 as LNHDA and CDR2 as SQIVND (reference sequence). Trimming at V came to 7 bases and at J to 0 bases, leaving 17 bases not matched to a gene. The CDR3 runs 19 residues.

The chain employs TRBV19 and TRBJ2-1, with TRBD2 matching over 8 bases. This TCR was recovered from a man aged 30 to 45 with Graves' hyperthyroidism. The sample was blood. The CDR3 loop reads CASTNLGLAGGSSYNEQFF. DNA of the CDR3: TGTGCCAGTACCAACTTGGGGCTAGCGGGCGGGAGCTCCTACAATGAGCAGTTCTTC.